The 7 T cell receptor beta chains below all came from one sample that was sequenced in a study of blood T cells in healthy people across ages. PCR was performed a second time for about 7 to 12 cycles using a sample-barcoded 5' primer and a J-beta primer mix. TCRdb itself ran the 5' RACE reads through MiXCR, one entry per CDR3 protein. Among around 700,000 distinct CDR3 sequences listed, roughly 25% were seen once. This sample also appeared in a second study, on T cells of mothers and their children.

The sequenced sample consisted of blood. The receptors originated from a boy between 10 and 17 years old in good health.

This chain connects TRBV5-1 to TRBJ2-5, with D unclear. V lost 0 bases, J lost 0 bases, and 9 bases lay in between. The CDR3 extends over 15 amino acids. Germline V gene lookup returns CDR1 SGHRS and CDR2 YFSETQ. CDR3 sequence: CASSLDVGYQETQYF. The DNA of the CDR3 is TGCGCCAGCAGCTTGGATGTGGGATACCAAGAGACCCAGTACTTC.

This sequence joins TRBV9 and TRBJ1-1; D is perhaps TRBD1 (6 bases). Germline CDR1 is SGDLS and CDR2 is YYNGEE. V lost 4 bases to trimming and J lost 3 bases, with 13 bases between them. This CDR3 has 14 residues. CDR3 sequence reads: CASSQDRRDTEAFF. DNA for the CDR3: TGTGCCAGCAGCCAGGACAGAAGGGACACTGAAGCTTTCTTT. Filled out from reference TRBV9 and TRBJ1-1, the complete variable domain reads DSGVTQTPKHLITATGQRVTLRCSPRSGDLSVYWYQQSLDQGLQFLIQYYNGEERAKGNILERFSAQQFPDLHSELNLSSLELGDSALYFCASSQDRRDTEAFFGQGTRLTVV.

The chain links TRBV28 to TRBJ2-5, with D possibly being TRBD1 (5 bases). The germline CDR1 and CDR2 sequences are MDHEN and SYDVKM. This CDR3 comprises 11 residues. Trimming removed 6 bases from V and 7 bases from J, with 9 bases in between. CDR3 nucleotide sequence: TGTGCCAGCAGCCAAAGGGGGACCCAGTACTTC. This gives the protein CASSQRGTQYF.

This clonotype has just a few counts. The gene calls are TRBV4-2 and TRBJ2-1; TRBD2 is a possible D gene (6 bases). This CDR3 region has 17 residues. Germline V gene data show CDR1 as LGHNA and CDR2 as YNFKEQ. V lost 1 base and J lost 0, with 13 bases in between. As DNA, the CDR3 is TGTGCCAGCAGCCAAGCGACCGGCGGGGTCTCCTACAATGAGCAGTTCTTC. Translated: CASSQATGGVSYNEQFF.

The chain recombines TRBV20-1 with TRBJ1-2; TRBD1 is a possible D gene (6 bases). The germline gives CDR1 DFQATT, CDR2 SNEGSKA (reference sequence). The CDR3 spans 15 residues. Trimming cost V 4 bases and J 8 bases, with 23 bases left between them. CDR3 region: CSATIWRGGLRGYTF. CDR3 sequence (DNA): TGCAGTGCTACCATTTGGAGAGGGGGATTACGGGGCTACACCTTC.

As regards this clonotype: At one boundary the junction diverges from the germline segment, which might be a read error. The gene calls are TRBV29-1 and TRBJ2-5; a weak D match, TRBD2 (5 bases). TRBJ2-7 matches the DNA end more closely, so the J call is doubtful. Germline-derived CDR1 and CDR2 are SQVTM and ANQGSEA. This CDR3 is built from 13 residues. In DNA form, the CDR3 reads TGTAGCGTTGAAGATCTCGACGACTACGAGCAGTACTTC. This codes for CSVEDLDDYEQYF.

The chain links TRBV29-1 to TRBJ2-7, with 7 bases identical to TRBD2. The CDR3 spans 14 residues. V trimming: 6 bases; J trimming: 6 bases; junction bases outside the gene matches: 14. Germline CDR1 reads SQVTM; CDR2 reads ANQGSEA. The CDR3 spells CSVVTPQGGAEQYF. DNA of the CDR3: TGCAGCGTCGTTACTCCCCAGGGAGGGGCCGAGCAGTACTTC.